This T cell receptor beta chain was identified during a study of blood T cells in healthy people across ages. PBMCs numbering at least 6.5 million were isolated per sample. Overall study findings and caveats: Those diversity estimates obtained from one million T cells were thought to be underestimates.

Primed by a sample-barcoded 5' primer and a J-beta primer mix, a second PCR proceeded for about 7 to 11 cycles. TCRdb itself ran the 5' RACE reads through MiXCR, one entry per CDR3 protein. Here the sample spans around 500,000 distinct CDR3 sequences, about 28% being singletons. CDR1 is DFQATT and CDR2 is SNEGSKA in the germline V gene (reference sequence). CDR3 length equals 16 residues. With 2 bases removed from V and 2 bases from J, the gap between germline ends came to 15 bases. This clonotype appeared many times. Its antigen is currently unknown. This sample also appeared in a second study, on T cells of mothers and their children. From that paper: For each mother, over 8 million TCR beta CDR3 reads were obtained, and for each child, a few million. At a sensitivity of about 100 clones per million clonotypes, no persistent microchimeric T cell clones appeared.

This sequence originates from a boy between 2 and 10 years old in good health. The sequenced sample was blood. The rearrangement uses TRBV20-1 and TRBJ2-2; D possibly corresponds to TRBD2 (5 bases). CDR3 protein: CSARMGIRTNTGELFF. DNA for the CDR3: TGCAGTGCTAGAATGGGAATTCGGACTAACACCGGGGAGCTGTTTTTT.